Listed below are T cell receptor beta chains from one sample, sequenced in a study of T-cell reconstitution after alpha-beta-depleted transplantation in children. One entry per CDR3 protein, called by TCRdb with MiXCR from the PCR reads. The sample gives around 530,000 distinct CDR3 sequences, about 30% of which show up once; 2% to 2.5% is in the top ten. This specimen was PBMCs from the stem cell graft donor, taken from the stem cell graft. These receptors came from a human donor who donated a stem cell graft to a child with aplastic anemia. Both conserved end residues are part of each CDR3.

v_call: TRBV5-1; j_call: TRBJ2-4; cdr3_length: 17; cdr3_aa: CASSKWTSGSRGNIQYF
v_call: TRBV7-2; j_call: TRBJ1-2; cdr3_length: 13; cdr3_aa: CASSLPTGDGYTF
v_call: TRBV18; j_call: TRBJ2-7; cdr3_length: 15; cdr3_aa: CASSPSDFLSYEQYF
v_call: TRBV20-1; j_call: TRBJ1-5; cdr3_length: 14; cdr3_aa: CSASSGPRNQPQHF
v_call: TRBV7-2; j_call: TRBJ2-3; cdr3_length: 13; cdr3_aa: CASSLDPTDTQYF
v_call: TRBV9; j_call: TRBJ2-1; cdr3_length: 13; cdr3_aa: CASSARRLEEQFF
v_call: TRBV19; j_call: TRBJ2-1; cdr3_length: 12; cdr3_aa: CASSSISNEQFF
v_call: TRBV27; j_call: TRBJ1-6; cdr3_length: 16; cdr3_aa: CASSLSTGSLSSPLHF
v_call: TRBV28; j_call: TRBJ1-5; cdr3_length: 18; cdr3_aa: CASRRTGLISYSNQPQHF
v_call: TRBV9; j_call: TRBJ2-2; cdr3_length: 15; cdr3_aa: CASSALGTNTGELFF
v_call: TRBV5-1; j_call: TRBJ1-1; cdr3_length: 14; cdr3_aa: CASSLAREVTEAFF
v_call: TRBV29-1; j_call: TRBJ1-1; cdr3_length: 14; cdr3_aa: CSALSDIRNTEAFF
v_call: TRBV7-6; j_call: TRBJ1-1; cdr3_length: 13; cdr3_aa: CASSPGVVTEAFF
v_call: TRBV6-5; j_call: TRBJ1-1; cdr3_length: 15; cdr3_aa: CASSSPSGGETEAFF
v_call: TRBV12-3/TRBV12-4; j_call: TRBJ1-1; cdr3_length: 13; cdr3_aa: CASKGPGVTRAFF
v_call: TRBV15; j_call: TRBJ2-5; cdr3_length: 13; cdr3_aa: CATSRQGRETQYF
v_call: TRBV20-1; j_call: TRBJ2-3; cdr3_length: 12; cdr3_aa: CSARWGPDTQYF
v_call: TRBV20-1; j_call: TRBJ2-3; cdr3_length: 14; cdr3_aa: CSAEPTGGTDTQYF
v_call: TRBV6-6; j_call: TRBJ2-6; cdr3_length: 18; cdr3_aa: CASSDRPGQGSGANVLTF
v_call: TRBV7-2; j_call: TRBJ2-1; cdr3_length: 15; cdr3_aa: CASSFTSGIDNEQFF
v_call: TRBV6-1; j_call: TRBJ2-5; cdr3_length: 16; cdr3_aa: CASRGRTSGGQETQYF
v_call: TRBV4-1; j_call: TRBJ2-2; cdr3_length: 17; cdr3_aa: CASSQDPLAGNTGELFF
v_call: TRBV7-2; j_call: TRBJ2-1; cdr3_length: 17; cdr3_aa: CASSTQTGPINYNEQFF
v_call: TRBV12-3/TRBV12-4; j_call: TRBJ2-3; cdr3_length: 18; cdr3_aa: CASSLGLAGGYSTDTQYF
v_call: TRBV7-9; j_call: TRBJ2-2; cdr3_length: 15; cdr3_aa: CASSLGLAGAGELFF
v_call: TRBV7-8; j_call: TRBJ2-5; cdr3_length: 14; cdr3_aa: CASSLDSRRETQYF
v_call: TRBV5-6; j_call: TRBJ2-7; cdr3_length: 14; cdr3_aa: CASSLSARTYEQYF
v_call: TRBV18; j_call: TRBJ2-1; cdr3_length: 17; cdr3_aa: CASSPRSRTQGWDEQFF
v_call: TRBV7-9; j_call: TRBJ1-5; cdr3_length: 13; cdr3_aa: CASSLEGSQPQHF
v_call: TRBV29-1; j_call: TRBJ2-5; cdr3_length: 16; cdr3_aa: CSVEGSSGRGTKTQYF
v_call: TRBV7-9; j_call: TRBJ2-1; cdr3_length: 17; cdr3_aa: CASSSSRASGSPNEQFF
v_call: TRBV20-1; j_call: TRBJ2-3; cdr3_length: 15; cdr3_aa: CSAGPWDINTDTQYF
v_call: TRBV4-2; j_call: TRBJ2-7; cdr3_length: 16; cdr3_aa: CASSQDSGRLGIEQYF
v_call: TRBV18; j_call: TRBJ2-1; cdr3_length: 16; cdr3_aa: CASSPKNTGSYNEQFF
v_call: TRBV4-3; j_call: TRBJ1-6; cdr3_length: 15; cdr3_aa: CASTRDRGPDSPLHF
v_call: TRBV6-2/TRBV6-3; j_call: TRBJ1-2; cdr3_length: 16; cdr3_aa: CASSYSSRTGADGYTF
v_call: TRBV5-1; j_call: TRBJ2-1; cdr3_length: 13; cdr3_aa: CASSTVGGHEQFF
v_call: TRBV13; j_call: TRBJ1-6; cdr3_length: 14; cdr3_aa: CASSLGTDNSPLHF
v_call: TRBV19; j_call: TRBJ2-2; cdr3_length: 14; cdr3_aa: CASSQGRNTGELFF
v_call: TRBV7-2; j_call: TRBJ2-3; cdr3_length: 16; cdr3_aa: CASSYSGRALKDTQYF
v_call: TRBV27; j_call: TRBJ2-3; cdr3_length: 15; cdr3_aa: CASSLFAGDTDTQYF